This T cell receptor beta chain came from a study of shared clonotypes between healthy human individuals. Study-wide context: There were three CD4 naive, three CD4 memory, two CD8 naive and one CD8 memory plates per donor.

Per the germline V gene, CDR1 is SNHLY and CDR2 is FYNNEI. The CDR3 covers 17 residues. Turning to this clone: An end of the junction does not agree with germline; a read error may underlie this.

Libraries were prepared by immunoSEQ multiplex PCR; TCRdb keeps only in-frame clonotypes and omits some of them. This sample yields over a million clones, of which about four fifths are seen a single time; approximately 0.52% belongs to the top ten. Sequenced input: memory CD4+ T cells from PBMCs. Subset in this sample: CD45RA-negative fraction. The chain carries TRBV2 and TRBJ2-1; tentatively, D is TRBD1 (5 bases). The sequence derives from a man aged 18-30 years in good health. Some clones in this sample may be carry-over from other donors' samples. The CDR3, as DNA: TGTGCCAGCAGTGATCCAGGGTATGAGCCCTCCCACAATGAGCAGTTCTTC. This codes for CASSDPGYEPSHNEQFF. Full variable domain (rest looked up from reference TRBV2 and TRBJ2-1): EPEVTQTPSHQVTQMGQEVILRCVPISNHLYFYWYRQILGQKVEFLVSFYNNEISEKSEIFDDQFSVERPDGSNFTLKIRSTKLEDSAMYFCASSDPGYEPSHNEQFFGPGTRLTVL.